The rows below give T cell receptor beta chains drawn from one sample of a study of blood T cell repertoires in COVID-19. The repertoire was sequenced with immunoSEQ multiplex PCR; TCRdb's copy has only in-frame clones and lacks some. This table has over 90,000 clones, more than 70% appearing once. Specimen: peripheral blood. The receptors come from a human donor in a cohort sampled during active COVID-19. Each CDR3 is given with its conserved first and last residue. A D gene is named only where the DNA matches it firmly. Expanded clones are given a class, and other clones once, few, many or no size at all.

abundance | j_gene | v_gene | d_gene | CDR3nt | CDR3aa
- | TRBJ1-2 | TRBV29-1 | - | TGCAGCACTACGTCCGGCTATGGCTACACCTTC | CSTTSGYGYTF
- | TRBJ1-1 | TRBV19 | TRBD1 | TGTGCCAGTAGACCCGGCAGGGGGGTTACTGAAGCTTTCTTT | CASRPGRGVTEAFF
once | TRBJ2-1 | TRBV19 | - | TGTGCCAGTAGCAGATTAGGGAGCTCCTACAATGAGCAGTTCTTC | CASSRLGSSYNEQFF
once | TRBJ1-5 | TRBV18 | - | TGTGCCAGCTCACCGCAGGGGAGGGTCGGTCAGCCCCAGCATTTT | CASSPQGRVGQPQHF
- | TRBJ1-5 | TRBV16 | TRBD1 | TGTGCCAGCAGCCAACGGGGACAGGGGAATCAGCCCCAGCATTTT | CASSQRGQGNQPQHF
- | TRBJ2-5 | TRBV18 | TRBD2 | TGTGCCAGCAAGACTAGCGGGGGGTTTGAGACCCAGTACTTC | CASKTSGGFETQYF
- | TRBJ1-1 | TRBV30 | - | TGTGCCTACAACAGGGCGCTGAGAAACACTGAAGCTTTCTTT | CAYNRALRNTEAFF
few | TRBJ2-2 | TRBV28 | - | TGTGCCAGCGGGGCCTCACACACCGGGGAGCTGTTTTTT | CASGASHTGELFF
- | TRBJ2-2 | TRBV18 | - | TGTGCCAGCTCACCACTCGACACCGGGGAGCTGTTTTTT | CASSPLDTGELFF
few | TRBJ1-5 | TRBV7-8 | TRBD1 | TGTGCCAGCAGCTTAGACAGCGGACAGGGTTATTCTAGCAATCAGCCCCAGCATTTT | CASSLDSGQGYSSNQPQHF
- | TRBJ2-1 | TRBV7-2 | - | TGTGCCAGCAGCTTAGGGAGACACAATGAGCAGTTCTTC | CASSLGRHNEQFF
- | TRBJ1-1 | TRBV27 | - | TGTGCCAGCAGACCCTGGACAGCAGCGAACACTGAAGCTTTCTTT | CASRPWTAANTEAFF
- | TRBJ2-1 | TRBV3-1/TRBV3-2 | TRBD2 | TGTGCCAGCAGCTTAGGCGGGGGGGCCTATGAGCAGTTCTTC | CASSLGGGAYEQFF
- | TRBJ1-4 | TRBV6-5 | - | TGTGCCAGCAGTAACAGTCGGGAAAAACTGTTTTTT | CASSNSREKLFF
few | TRBJ2-7 | TRBV7-9 | TRBD1 | TGTGCCAGCAGCCTCCTCCCACAGGGGGAAGGCTACGAGCAGTACTTC | CASSLLPQGEGYEQYF
- | TRBJ1-5 | TRBV12-3/TRBV12-4 | - | TGTGCCAGCAGTTTCCAAGAGCCTCAGCCCCAGCATTTT | CASSFQEPQPQHF
- | TRBJ2-1 | TRBV29-1 | TRBD2 | TGCAGCGTTGGGCTAGCGGGGAGATACAATGAGCAGTTCTTC | CSVGLAGRYNEQFF
- | TRBJ2-7 | TRBV11-3 | - | TGTGCCAGCAGGGGATCCCCTACAGGCGTGCAGTACTTC | CASRGSPTGVQYF
- | TRBJ2-1 | TRBV5-1 | - | TGCGCCAGCACCTCCGGGACCTACAATGAGCAGTTCTTC | CASTSGTYNEQFF
once | TRBJ2-5 | TRBV28 | TRBD2 | TGTGCCAGCAGAAGGGGGACTAGCGGGGGGTTGGAGACCCAGTACTTC | CASRRGTSGGLETQYF
- | TRBJ2-2 | TRBV11-2 | TRBD1 | TGTGCCAGCAGCAACACAGGGGGAACCGGGGAGCTGTTTTTT | CASSNTGGTGELFF
- | TRBJ1-2 | TRBV3-1/TRBV3-2 | - | TGTGCCAGCAGCCCGAGCGGTATATGGAACTATGGCTACACCTTC | CASSPSGIWNYGYTF
- | TRBJ2-1 | TRBV27 | TRBD2 | TGTGCCAGCAGTTTATGGGCGGGGGGGCACCCTGAGCAGTTCTTC | CASSLWAGGHPEQFF
once | TRBJ1-6 | TRBV4-3 | TRBD1 | TGCGCCAGCAGCCAAAGTGGAGCAGGGGGCTCCTATAATTCACCCCTCCACTTT | CASSQSGAGGSYNSPLHF
once | TRBJ1-6 | TRBV5-1 | TRBD1 | TGCGCCAGCAGGGGACAGGGCGATAATTCACCCCTCCACTTT | CASRGQGDNSPLHF
- | TRBJ2-3 | TRBV11-3 | TRBD2 | TGTGCCAGCAGCTTAGGCTCTAGCGGGGGCCTAGCCTACACAGATACGCAGTATTTT | CASSLGSSGGLAYTDTQYF
few | TRBJ1-4 | TRBV5-8 | TRBD1 | TGTGCCAGCAGCCGGGGACAGGGAACGAGTGCAACTAATGAAAAACTGTTTTTT | CASSRGQGTSATNEKLFF
- | TRBJ1-4 | TRBV5-1 | TRBD1 | TGCGCCAGCAGCTCAGGGGGCGCGGTAGGTGAAAAACTGTTTTTT | CASSSGGAVGEKLFF
- | TRBJ2-1 | TRBV30 | - | TGTGCCTGGAAGTCAGCTGGGGGACACTATGAGCAGTTCTTC | CAWKSAGGHYEQFF